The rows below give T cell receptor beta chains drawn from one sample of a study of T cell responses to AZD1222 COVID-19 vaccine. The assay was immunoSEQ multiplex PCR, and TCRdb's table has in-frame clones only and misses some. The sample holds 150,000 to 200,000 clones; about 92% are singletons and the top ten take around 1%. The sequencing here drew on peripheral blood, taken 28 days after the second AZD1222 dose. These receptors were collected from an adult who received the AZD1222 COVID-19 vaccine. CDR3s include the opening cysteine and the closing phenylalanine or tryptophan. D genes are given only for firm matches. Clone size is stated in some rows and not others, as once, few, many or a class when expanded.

TGTGCCAGCAGCGAACACAATGAGCAGTTCTTC,CASSEHNEQFF,-,TRBV5-6,TRBJ2-1,-
TGTGCCAGCAGTTACTCTGGGCAGGGTCAGCCCCAGCATTTT,CASSYSGQGQPQHF,-,TRBV6-6,TRBJ1-5,-
TGTGCCAGCAGTGAACCAGGGTCAGGGGCCGGGGAGCTGTTTTTT,CASSEPGSGAGELFF,few,TRBV6-1,TRBJ2-2,-
TGTGCCAGCAGTTCCCTCGGGACAGAGGATTCACCCCTCCACTTT,CASSSLGTEDSPLHF,-,TRBV6-5,TRBJ1-6,TRBD1
TGCGCCAGCCCCTGCAGGGGGTTAACTGGGGCCAACGTCCTGACTTTC,CASPCRGLTGANVLTF,-,TRBV10-2,TRBJ2-6,TRBD1
TGTGCCAGCAGTTATGTTACCCGGGCAGGGTTGTACTTC,CASSYVTRAGLYF,-,TRBV6-1,TRBJ2-7,-
TGTGCCAGCAGCCTTGGGACGGGATACGAGCAGTACTTC,CASSLGTGYEQYF,-,TRBV7-3,TRBJ2-7,-
TGTGCCAGCAGCGATGGGACGGCTTCGGGCGGGGAGCTGTTTTTT,CASSDGTASGGELFF,-,TRBV9,TRBJ2-2,-
TGTGCCAGCAGTTACGAGGGGGTTGGCACTGAAGCTTTCTTT,CASSYEGVGTEAFF,-,TRBV6-2/TRBV6-3,TRBJ1-1,-
TGTGCCAGCAGCTTGGAGAACCCGGAAGGCTACACCTTC,CASSLENPEGYTF,-,TRBV5-6,TRBJ1-2,-
TGCGCCAGCAGCCCCTTAGAGGGAACCGGGGAGCTGTTTTTT,CASSPLEGTGELFF,-,TRBV4-1,TRBJ2-2,-
TGTGCCAGTAAAGACAGGGGTGGACAGCCCCAGCATTTT,CASKDRGGQPQHF,-,TRBV19,TRBJ1-5,TRBD1
TGTGCCAGCAGCGTAGCCCCCGGAAACACCATATATTTT,CASSVAPGNTIYF,-,TRBV9,TRBJ1-3,-
TGTGCCAGCAGCGTAGGGTCGCAGGAGTACCAAGAGACCCAGTACTTC,CASSVGSQEYQETQYF,-,TRBV9,TRBJ2-5,-
TGTGCCAGCAGTTCCCTCGGGACTACCTATGATGAGCAGTTCTTC,CASSSLGTTYDEQFF,-,TRBV6-2/TRBV6-3,TRBJ2-1,TRBD2
TGTGCCAGCAGTGGAATCGGGACAGTGGGCGGCTACACCTTC,CASSGIGTVGGYTF,-,TRBV27,TRBJ1-2,TRBD1
TGTGCCAGTAAAGGCGGATTGTACCCAGATACGCAGTATTTT,CASKGGLYPDTQYF,-,TRBV19,TRBJ2-3,-
TGTGCCAGAAGCTCCCTCCAGAGGTTCTTCTATGGCTACACCTTC,CARSSLQRFFYGYTF,-,TRBV5-3,TRBJ1-2,-
TGTGCCAGTAGTATCCGCAGGGGAGCTGGAAACACCATATATTTT,CASSIRRGAGNTIYF,-,TRBV19,TRBJ1-3,-
TGTGCCAGCAGTGAAGGTGTGGTCTCTGGGGCCAACGTCCTGACTTTC,CASSEGVVSGANVLTF,-,TRBV2,TRBJ2-6,-
TGTGCCAGCAGCGTACTTCCAGGGGAATCCTACGAGCAGTACTTC,CASSVLPGESYEQYF,-,TRBV9,TRBJ2-7,-
TGCGCCAGCAGTCCCGCAAGGGACACTGAAGCTTTCTTT,CASSPARDTEAFF,-,TRBV5-1,TRBJ1-1,-
TGTGCCAGCAGTCGGGGACAATTCCAGCCCCAGCATTTT,CASSRGQFQPQHF,-,TRBV6-2/TRBV6-3,TRBJ1-5,-
TGTGCCAGCAGCTCTAGCGGGGGGGCAGGTGAGCAGTTCTTC,CASSSSGGAGEQFF,once,TRBV7-9,TRBJ2-1,TRBD2
TGTGCTAGTGGCCTGCAGGACAGGGGACAAGCTTTCTTT,CASGLQDRGQAFF,-,TRBV12-5,TRBJ1-1,TRBD1
TGTGCCAGCTCACCCCCTTCTGAGGGGGCCTATGGCTACACCTTC,CASSPPSEGAYGYTF,-,TRBV18,TRBJ1-2,TRBD1
TGTGCCAGCAGTGAGACGGGAGGCTATGGCTACACCTTC,CASSETGGYGYTF,-,TRBV12-3/TRBV12-4,TRBJ1-2,-
TGTGCCAGCAGCGCCGACACCTCACCGTCTAATGAAAAACTGTTTTTT,CASSADTSPSNEKLFF,-,TRBV9,TRBJ1-4,-
TGTGCCAGCAGCCCGTTTACTTTCGGCGGGGAGCTGTTTTTT,CASSPFTFGGELFF,few,TRBV14,TRBJ2-2,-
TGCGCCAGCAGCCAAGTAGGGGATTCACCCCTCCACTTT,CASSQVGDSPLHF,few,TRBV4-1,TRBJ1-6,-
TGTGCCAGCAGCACTAACGACAGAAACCACACCTTC,CASSTNDRNHTF,-,TRBV7-9,TRBJ1-2,-
TGTGCCAGCAGTGAATCTTCGAGAGGATGGAGCTCCTACGAGCAGTACTTC,CASSESSRGWSSYEQYF,-,TRBV25-1,TRBJ2-7,-
TGTGCCTGGGGTGAAGGGGCAGCGCAGTACTTC,CAWGEGAAQYF,-,TRBV30,TRBJ2-7,-
TGTGCCAGCAGCCAATTCGCTGTACAGGCGGGACACGAGCAGTACTTC,CASSQFAVQAGHEQYF,-,TRBV16,TRBJ2-7,-
TGTGCCAGCAGCTTAGCGGGCGTGGTTGGGACTAACTATGGCTACACCTTC,CASSLAGVVGTNYGYTF,-,TRBV7-9,TRBJ1-2,-
TGTGCCAGCAGTCCCGGGACTAGAGGAGAGACCCAGTACTTC,CASSPGTRGETQYF,once,TRBV6-5,TRBJ2-5,TRBD2
TGTGCCAGTAAATCAATTTCCCTAGACACTGAAGCTTTCTTT,CASKSISLDTEAFF,-,TRBV19,TRBJ1-1,-
TGTGCCAGCAGCGTCACTAGCGATTTGACGCAGTATTTT,CASSVTSDLTQYF,once,TRBV11-2,TRBJ2-3,TRBD2
TGTGCCAGCAGCCGGAGGGGAACTAATGAAAAACTGTTTTTT,CASSRRGTNEKLFF,-,TRBV7-9,TRBJ1-4,-
TGTGCCAGCAGTTACGTAGCTGGCAGTAACTATGGCTACACCTTC,CASSYVAGSNYGYTF,-,TRBV6-6,TRBJ1-2,-
TGTGCCAGCAGCTCTGCAGGGGCCTTGGTGTCAAGAGATACGCAGTATTTT,CASSSAGALVSRDTQYF,-,TRBV5-4,TRBJ2-3,-
TGCGCCAGCAGCTTGGGGACAGAGATCTATGGCTACACCTTC,CASSLGTEIYGYTF,-,TRBV5-1,TRBJ1-2,-
TGTGCCAGCAGCGCCCAGACAATAGCGGGGACGCAGTATTTT,CASSAQTIAGTQYF,-,TRBV5-5,TRBJ2-3,TRBD2
TGTGCCAGCAGCGTAGACTACTACAATGAGCAGTTCTTC,CASSVDYYNEQFF,once,TRBV9,TRBJ2-1,-
TGTGCCAGCAGTTTATCTTCAGGCGATCAGCCCCAGCATTTT,CASSLSSGDQPQHF,-,TRBV28,TRBJ1-5,-
TGTGCCAGCAGTCCCCAACTAGCGGGGGGAACTAGCACAGATACGCAGTATTTT,CASSPQLAGGTSTDTQYF,-,TRBV6-6,TRBJ2-3,TRBD2
TGTGCCAGCAGAGTCCGGGGGGGCTCCTACAATGAGCAGTTCTTC,CASRVRGGSYNEQFF,few,TRBV6-6,TRBJ2-1,TRBD2
TGTGCCAGCAGCCGAGACAGTAACGAGCAGTACTTC,CASSRDSNEQYF,-,TRBV11-2,TRBJ2-7,-
TGTGCCAGCAGCCCACCCTACAGGGATGGCTACACCTTC,CASSPPYRDGYTF,-,TRBV9,TRBJ1-2,-
TGCGCCAGCAGCGTGACTAGCGGGAACACCGGGGAGCTGTTTTTT,CASSVTSGNTGELFF,once,TRBV4-1,TRBJ2-2,TRBD2
TGTGCCAGCAGTTTCTTAAGACCTACAGGGGGCTTCGGCTATGGCTACACCTTC,CASSFLRPTGGFGYGYTF,-,TRBV27,TRBJ1-2,TRBD1